Listed here are 30 T cell receptor beta chains from one sample, sequenced in a study of Tregs in tolerant kidney transplant recipients. Libraries were prepared by immunoSEQ multiplex PCR; TCRdb keeps only in-frame clonotypes and omits some of them. The sample has roughly 80,000 clones; approximately 89% are singletons. Here the sequenced sample was Tregs from blood, taken before the transplant. The receptors originated from a human donor who received a combined kidney and bone marrow transplant.

The chain carries TRBV7-9 and TRBJ2-7, with TRBD1 as a possible D gene (5 bases). This CDR3 region has 14 residues. The V gene lost 3 bases and the J gene lost 0 bases, with 9 bases spanning the gap. Germline CDR1 SEHNR, CDR2 FQNEAQ (reference sequence). CDR3: CASSFQGSSYEQYF. The CDR3 DNA is TGTGCCAGCAGCTTCCAGGGAAGCTCCTACGAGCAGTACTTC.

V is TRBV10-3 and J is TRBJ1-1, with D possibly matching TRBD1 (5 bases). The CDR3 covers 15 residues. Deletions cut 10 bases from V and 4 bases from J, with 22 bases between. Germline V gene data show CDR1 as ENHRY and CDR2 as SYGVKD. The CDR3 nucleotides read TGTGCCACAACCAACGGGGGAACCGTTGGCACTGAAGCTTTCTTT. Translation: CATTNGGTVGTEAFF.

The genes are TRBV5-8 and TRBJ1-5; possibly TRBD1 for D (5 bases). From germline, CDR1 is SGHTS and CDR2 YDEGEE. V shed 0 bases and J shed 0 bases, with 13 bases lying between them. The CDR3 loop spans 17 amino acids. The CDR3, as DNA: TGTGCCAGCAGCTTGGCTCTAGACAGCTATAGCAATCAGCCCCAGCATTTT. It encodes CASSLALDSYSNQPQHF.

J is TRBJ1-3 and V is TRBV5-1, with 7 nucleotides matching TRBD1. Germline values: CDR1 SGHRS, CDR2 YFSETQ. Trimming removed 0 bases from V and 0 bases from J; junction bases left unmatched: 3. The CDR3 runs to 16 residues. CDR3 region: CASSLDDRASGNTIYF. The CDR3 DNA follows: TGCGCCAGCAGCTTGGACGACAGGGCCTCTGGAAACACCATATATTTT.

In DNA, the CDR3 is TGTGCCAGCAGTTCGGGACAGGGCACGAGCTACACCTTC. This codes for CASSSGQGTSYTF. The chain is built from TRBV6-5 and TRBJ1-2; 9 bases fit TRBD1. Germline CDR1 is MNHEY and CDR2 is SVGAGI. V was clipped by 4 bases and J by 9 bases; unmatched bases: 6. This CDR3 comprises 13 residues.

Regarding this clone: At one boundary the junction diverges from the germline segment, which might be a read error. The V call is TRBV10-3, the J call TRBJ1-6, with D tentatively TRBD1 (6 bases). This CDR3 spans 14 amino acids. Per germline, CDR1 ENHRY and CDR2 SYGVKD. The CDR3: CAVRGTEPNSPLHF. DNA for the CDR3: TGTGCCGTCAGGGGTACGGAACCGAATTCACCCCTCCACTTT.

In its sample, this clone was seen once. The chain is built from TRBV28 and TRBJ2-5, with 10 bases that match TRBD1. The last part of the DNA fits TRBJ2-7 better; the J call may be wrong. The CDR3 spans 15 residues. Germline assignment: CDR1 MDHEN and CDR2 SYDVKM. The CDR3 DNA reads as TGTGCCAGCAGTACCACCGGGACAGGGGTGGCCGAGCAGTACTTC. This gives the protein CASSTTGTGVAEQYF.

The rearrangement links TRBV7-2 to TRBJ2-7; D call uncertain. Trimming left V 5 bases short and J 5 bases short, with 19 bases between. Germline CDR1 SGHTA, CDR2 FQGNSA. There are 15 residues in the CDR3. The CDR3 nucleotides are TGTGCCAGCAGCCGAAAATGGACCAGCGCCCACGAGCAGTACTTC. It yields the protein CASSRKWTSAHEQYF. Full variable domain (remainder filled in from reference TRBV7-2 and TRBJ2-7): GAGVSQSPSNKVTEKGKDVELRCDPISGHTALYWYRQSLGQGLEFLIYFQGNSAPDKSGLPSDRFSAERTGGSVSTLTIQRTQQEDSAVYLCASSRKWTSAHEQYFGPGTRLTVT.

V gene TRBV9 combines with J gene TRBJ2-1; 12 nucleotides agree with TRBD2. The V gene end was trimmed by 2 bases and the J gene end by 7 bases; junction bases not matched to a gene: 4. Germline values: CDR1 SGDLS, CDR2 YYNGEE. The CDR3 is made up of 15 amino acids. The CDR3 region has the DNA TGTGCCAGCAGCGTCGGACTAGCGGGACAGAATGAGCAGTTCTTC. This gives the protein CASSVGLAGQNEQFF.

The chain combines TRBV5-1 with TRBJ2-6, with TRBD1 matching 8 bases. J lost 2 bases, V lost 0 bases, and 1 base had no gene match. Germline loops: CDR1 SGHRS, CDR2 YFSETQ. The CDR3 loop spans 16 amino acids. DNA of the CDR3: TGCGCCAGCAGCTTGGAACAGGGGGCTGGGGCCAACGTCCTGACTTTC. This translates into CASSLEQGAGANVLTF.

V usage is TRBV19 and J usage is TRBJ2-3; TRBD1 matches at 8 bases. Unmatched junction bases numbered 3, after V lost 7 bases and J lost 0 bases. CDR1 and CDR2 from the germline V gene are LNHDA and SQIVND (reference sequence). The CDR3 has 14 residues. Here the CDR3 reads CASNQGASTDTQYF. In nucleotides, the CDR3 is TGTGCCAGTAATCAGGGGGCTAGCACAGATACGCAGTATTTT.

The chain combines TRBV6-6 with TRBJ2-7; 10 bases fit TRBD1. Germline V lookup: CDR1 MNHNY, CDR2 SVGAGI (reference sequence). The CDR3 has 15 amino acids. Germline trimming cut 2 bases from V and 5 bases from J; bases unmatched to any gene: 6. CDR3 nucleotides: TGTGCCAGCAGTTACGATCCGGGACAGGGGAACGAGCAGTACTTC. It specifies CASSYDPGQGNEQYF.

CDR3 amino acids: CASRFSKQGSQPQHF. CDR3 sequence (DNA): TGTGCCAGCAGATTCTCAAAACAGGGAAGCCAGCCCCAGCATTTT. The genes are TRBV27 and TRBJ1-5; tentatively, D is TRBD1 (6 bases). The germline gives CDR1 MNHEY, CDR2 SMNVEV (reference sequence). The CDR3 extends over 15 amino acids. Trimming stripped 6 bases from V and 7 bases from J, with 19 bases between.

CDR3 coding DNA: TGTGCCAGCTCAGCAGGACAGGGGTGGTATGGCTACACCTTC. It translates to CASSAGQGWYGYTF. The rearrangement uses TRBV18 and TRBJ1-2; 9 bases are shared with TRBD1. The CDR3 runs to 14 residues. CDR1 and CDR2 (germline): KGHSH, LQKENI. Trimming removed 5 bases from V and 5 bases from J; junction bases left unmatched: 6. Supplemented by reference TRBV18 and TRBJ1-2, the full variable domain reads NAGVMQNPRHLVRRRGQEARLRCSPMKGHSHVYWYRQLPEEGLKFMVYLQKENIIDESGMPKERFSAEFPKEGPSILRIQQVVRGDSAAYFCASSAGQGWYGYTFGSGTRLTVV.

The chain carries TRBV29-1 and TRBJ2-7, with no clear D. V shed 2 bases and J shed 0 bases, with 2 bases lying between them. This CDR3 region has 11 residues. Germline CDR1 is SQVTM and CDR2 is ANQGSEA. CDR3 bases: TGCAGCGTTGAACTCTCCTACGAGCAGTACTTC. Translating gives CSVELSYEQYF.

The chain couples TRBV9 to TRBJ2-5; the match to TRBD1 covers 9 bases. This CDR3 is built from 15 residues. Germline V gene data show CDR1 as SGDLS and CDR2 as YYNGEE. V was pared by 0 bases and J by 2 bases, with 2 bases of the junction left unmatched. Here the CDR3 DNA reads TGTGCCAGCAGCGTAGGTGGACAGGGGCAAGAGACCCAGTACTTC. This sequence encodes CASSVGGQGQETQYF.

This chain links TRBV6-5 with TRBJ2-5, with D possibly being TRBD1 (6 bases). The DNA end favors TRBJ2-7, so the J call may be wrong. The CDR3 is 14 amino acids. Germline V CDR1 and CDR2: MNHEY, SVGAGI. CDR3 loop: CASSSTGTNYEQYF. The CDR3, as DNA: TGTGCCAGCAGCTCGACCGGGACAAACTACGAGCAGTACTTC.

This rearrangement joins TRBV2 to TRBJ1-5; D is perhaps TRBD1 (6 bases). The CDR3 is made up of 16 amino acids. Germline loops: CDR1 SNHLY, CDR2 FYNNEI. The V end was cut by 4 bases, the J end by 6 bases, with 19 bases between. CDR3 residues: CASSAQRLGAGQPQHF. The DNA for the CDR3 is TGTGCCAGCAGTGCTCAGAGGTTGGGGGCTGGTCAGCCCCAGCATTTT.

This chain connects TRBV27 to TRBJ2-2, with 7 bases identical to TRBD2. After removal of 7 bases from V and 4 bases from J, the junction contained 9 bases not matched to a gene. Germline V gene sequence: CDR1 MNHEY, CDR2 SMNVEV (reference sequence). This CDR3 contains 15 residues. The CDR3 DNA is TGTGCCAGCACCTCGGGGGGAGTAGGCACCGGGGAGCTGTTTTTT. It specifies CASTSGGVGTGELFF.

The chain joins TRBV18 to TRBJ2-7; 7 bases are shared with TRBD1. This CDR3 contains 14 residues. Germline lookup yields CDR1 KGHSH and CDR2 LQKENI. V was clipped by 6 bases and J by 2 bases; unmatched bases: 7. CDR3 sequence: CASSPGQSPYEQYF. CDR3 sequence (DNA): TGTGCCAGCTCCCCGGGACAGAGCCCCTACGAGCAGTACTTC.

The rearrangement uses TRBV10-2 and TRBJ2-5; 7 nucleotides agree with TRBD1. The DNA end lines up better with TRBJ2-7; the J call may be wrong. The V gene's germline CDR1 is WSHSY and CDR2 SAAADI. This CDR3 contains 14 residues. The CDR3 spells CASSQGQLFREQYF. The CDR3 coding sequence is TGCGCCAGCAGTCAGGGACAGCTCTTTCGCGAGCAGTACTTC.

The chain joins TRBV19 to TRBJ2-5; 7 nucleotides line up with TRBD2. The last part of the DNA fits TRBJ2-7 better; the J call may be wrong. CDR3 length: 13 amino acids. Germline V gives CDR1 LNHDA, CDR2 SQIVND (reference sequence). The CDR3 DNA follows: TGTGCCAGTAGTAGGGAGGGGCACTACGAGCAGTACTTC. It is translated as CASSREGHYEQYF.

V is TRBV10-3 and J is TRBJ2-6, with D maybe TRBD1 (6 bases). Germline-derived CDR1 and CDR2 are ENHRY and SYGVKD. This CDR3 has 14 residues. Trimming pared 5 bases from V and 3 bases from J, leaving 8 bases between. For the CDR3, the DNA is TGTGCCATCAGTTCAGGGGATGGGGCCAACGTCCTGACTTTC. This translates into CAISSGDGANVLTF.

The chain couples TRBV2 to TRBJ2-3; D not certain. CDR3 length: 12 amino acids. The V end was cut by 4 bases, the J end by 2 bases, with 4 bases between. Germline V gene lookup returns CDR1 SNHLY and CDR2 FYNNEI. The CDR3 loop is CASSASTDTQYF. The DNA of the CDR3 is TGTGCCAGCAGTGCATCCACAGATACGCAGTATTTT.

This chain joins TRBV29-1 and TRBJ2-7; 8 bases map to TRBD2. The V gene's germline CDR1 is SQVTM and CDR2 ANQGSEA. V was pared by 1 base and J by 0 bases, with 5 bases of the junction left unmatched. There are 15 residues in the CDR3. CDR3 region: CSVEAGGPISYEQYF. The CDR3 DNA reads as TGCAGCGTTGAAGCGGGAGGGCCCATCTCCTACGAGCAGTACTTC.

V gene TRBV25-1 combines with J gene TRBJ2-1, with 10 bases aligning to TRBD2. With 0 bases clipped from V and 6 bases from J, the junction kept 2 bases outside the gene matches. The CDR3 sequence is 15 residues long. CDR1 and CDR2 (germline): MGHDK, SYGVNS. This chain's CDR3 is CASSEYSGRSNEQFF. The CDR3 DNA sequence: TGTGCCAGCAGTGAATATAGCGGGAGGTCCAATGAGCAGTTCTTC.

The genes are TRBV28 and TRBJ2-5; the match to TRBD2 covers 9 bases. This CDR3 contains 16 residues. Germline loops: CDR1 MDHEN, CDR2 SYDVKM. V shed 6 bases, J shed 7 bases, and the junction held 15 bases outside the gene matches. CDR3 residues: CASSYPTSGGEGTQYF. CDR3 in DNA: TGTGCCAGCAGCTACCCGACTAGCGGAGGGGAAGGGACCCAGTACTTC.

This chain uses TRBV4-3 with TRBJ2-2, with D perhaps TRBD2 (5 bases). Germline V gene lookup returns CDR1 LGHNA and CDR2 YSLEER. This CDR3 is built from 16 residues. The V gene lost 0 bases and the J gene lost 0 bases, with 8 bases spanning the gap. The DNA of the CDR3 is TGCGCCAGCAGCCAAGACGGAGCGGCGAACACCGGGGAGCTGTTTTTT. Encoded protein: CASSQDGAANTGELFF.

The J gene is TRBJ1-1, the V gene TRBV5-1; 7 nucleotides line up with TRBD1. In germline, CDR1 is SGHRS, CDR2 YFSETQ. The CDR3 is 13 amino acids. Trimming took 4 bases from V and 5 from J; bases not matched to a gene: 5. The CDR3 DNA sequence: TGCGCCAGCAGCCAGACAGGGCTTACTGAAGCTTTCTTT. Protein: CASSQTGLTEAFF.

V and J are TRBV19 and TRBJ2-2, with D maybe TRBD2 (5 bases). The CDR3 is made up of 15 amino acids. Trimming removed 7 bases at V and 4 bases at J, with 16 bases between. CDR1 LNHDA and CDR2 SQIVND come from the germline V gene (reference sequence). DNA for the CDR3: TGTGCCAGTACCCGGGCCCAACGGGGCACCGGGGAGCTGTTTTTT. Encoded protein: CASTRAQRGTGELFF.